The subject of this entry is one T cell receptor (beta chain). Its specificity is not known. V lost 2 bases and J lost 0, with 6 bases in between. The CDR3 sequence is 14 residues long. Per germline, CDR1 SGHRS and CDR2 YFSETQ. The source of the sample is a study of cytomegalovirus exposure and HLA in healthy donors. 60 Vbeta and 13 Jbeta primers were used in PCR. Measured with immunoSEQ multiplex PCR; TCRdb has only the in-frame clones, and not every one. In all, the sample yields approximately 75,000 clones. Study-wide findings and caveats: Later work showed greater clonal expansion in HLA-associated TCR beta chains than in equally common others. TCR beta V- and J-gene trimming, according to a later analysis, was linked to a missense DCLRE1C variant.

Everyone who donated was a healthy bone marrow donor. Sequenced input: PBMCs. The receptor's source is a boy between 10 and 17 years old in good health and CMV-seronegative. This chain joins TRBV5-1 and TRBJ1-5; D unclear. The CDR3 sequence: CASSFGDSNQPQHF. In DNA, the CDR3 is TGCGCCAGCAGCTTCGGAGATAGCAATCAGCCCCAGCATTTT.